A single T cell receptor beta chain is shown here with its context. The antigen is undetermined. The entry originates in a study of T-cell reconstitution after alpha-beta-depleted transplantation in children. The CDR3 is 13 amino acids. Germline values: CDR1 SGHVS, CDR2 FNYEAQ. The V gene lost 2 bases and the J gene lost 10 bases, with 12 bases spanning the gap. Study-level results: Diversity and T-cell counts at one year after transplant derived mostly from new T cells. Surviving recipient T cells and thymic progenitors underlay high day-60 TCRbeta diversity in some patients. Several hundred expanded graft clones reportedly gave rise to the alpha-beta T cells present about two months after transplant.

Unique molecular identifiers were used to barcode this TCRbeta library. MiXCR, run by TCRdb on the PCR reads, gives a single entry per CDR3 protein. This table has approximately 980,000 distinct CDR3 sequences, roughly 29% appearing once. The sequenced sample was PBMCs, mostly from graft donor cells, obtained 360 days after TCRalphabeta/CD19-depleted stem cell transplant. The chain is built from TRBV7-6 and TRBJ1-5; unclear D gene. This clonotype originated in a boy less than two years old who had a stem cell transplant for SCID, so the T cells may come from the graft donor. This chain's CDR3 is CASSLPGEEPQHF. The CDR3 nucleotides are TGTGCCAGCAGCTTACCCGGGGAGGAACCCCAGCATTTT.